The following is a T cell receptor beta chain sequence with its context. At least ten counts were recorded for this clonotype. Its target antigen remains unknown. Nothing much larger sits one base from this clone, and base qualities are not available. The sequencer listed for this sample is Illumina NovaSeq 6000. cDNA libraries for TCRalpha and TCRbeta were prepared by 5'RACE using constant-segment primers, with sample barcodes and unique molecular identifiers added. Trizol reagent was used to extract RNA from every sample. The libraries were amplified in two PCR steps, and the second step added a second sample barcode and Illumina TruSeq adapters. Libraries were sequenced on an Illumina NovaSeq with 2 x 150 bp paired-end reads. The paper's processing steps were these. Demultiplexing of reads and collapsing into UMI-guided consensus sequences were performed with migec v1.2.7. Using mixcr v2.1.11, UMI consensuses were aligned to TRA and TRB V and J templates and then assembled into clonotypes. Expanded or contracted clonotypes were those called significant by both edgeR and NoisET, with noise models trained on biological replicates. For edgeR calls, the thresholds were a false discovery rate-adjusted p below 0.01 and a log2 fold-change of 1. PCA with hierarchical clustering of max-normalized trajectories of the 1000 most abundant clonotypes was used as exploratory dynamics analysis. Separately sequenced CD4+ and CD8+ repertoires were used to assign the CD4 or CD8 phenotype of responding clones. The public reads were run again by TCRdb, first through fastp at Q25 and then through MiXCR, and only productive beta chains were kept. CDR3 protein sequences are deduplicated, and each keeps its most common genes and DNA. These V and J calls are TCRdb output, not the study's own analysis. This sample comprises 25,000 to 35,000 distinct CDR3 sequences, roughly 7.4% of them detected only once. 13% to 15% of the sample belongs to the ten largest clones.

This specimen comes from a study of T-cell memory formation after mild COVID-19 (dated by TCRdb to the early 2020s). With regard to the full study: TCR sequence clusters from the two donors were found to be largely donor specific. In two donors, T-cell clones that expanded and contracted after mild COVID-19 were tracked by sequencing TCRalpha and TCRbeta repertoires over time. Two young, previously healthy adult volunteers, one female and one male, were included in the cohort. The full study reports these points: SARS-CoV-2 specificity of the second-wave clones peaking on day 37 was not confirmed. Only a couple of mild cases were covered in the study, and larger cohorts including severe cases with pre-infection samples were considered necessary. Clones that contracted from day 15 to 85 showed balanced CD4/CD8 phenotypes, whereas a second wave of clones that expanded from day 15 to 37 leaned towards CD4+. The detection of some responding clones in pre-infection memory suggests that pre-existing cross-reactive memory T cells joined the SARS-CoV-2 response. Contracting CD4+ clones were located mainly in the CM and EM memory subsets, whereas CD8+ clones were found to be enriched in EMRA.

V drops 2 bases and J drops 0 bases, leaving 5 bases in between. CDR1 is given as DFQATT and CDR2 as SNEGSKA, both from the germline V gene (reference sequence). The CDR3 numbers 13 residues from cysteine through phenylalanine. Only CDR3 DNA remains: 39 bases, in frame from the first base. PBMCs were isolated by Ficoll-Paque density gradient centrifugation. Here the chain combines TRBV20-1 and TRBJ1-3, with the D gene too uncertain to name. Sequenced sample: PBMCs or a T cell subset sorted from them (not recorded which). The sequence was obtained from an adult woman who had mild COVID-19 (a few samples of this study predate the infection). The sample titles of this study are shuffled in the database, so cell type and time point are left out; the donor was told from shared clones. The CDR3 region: CSARQGSGNTIYF. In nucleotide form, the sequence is TGCAGTGCTAGACAAGGCTCTGGAAACACCATATATTTT.